The TCR beta chain described here comes from a study of cytomegalovirus exposure and HLA in healthy donors. V lost 6 bases and J 1 base, leaving 25 bases between the germline ends. The germline V gene encodes CDR1 WSHSY and CDR2 SAAADI. CDR3 length: 19 amino acids. PCR amplification relied on 60 Vbeta primers (plus 13 Jbeta primers). Profiled with immunoSEQ multiplex PCR; TCRdb holds only in-frame clones, not every one. Of approximately 110,000 clones detected, over 55% appear once; the ten largest clones hold over 6.5%. The sequencing sample was made of PBMCs. This chain uses TRBV10-2 with TRBJ1-3; no definite D call. This clonotype was obtained from a man in his late teens or twenties in good health and CMV-seropositive. CDR3 sequence reads: CASRTPSSPGNLSGNTIYF. The CDR3 DNA reads as TGCGCCAGCAGGACCCCCTCTAGCCCTGGGAATTTGTCTGGAAACACCATATATTTT.